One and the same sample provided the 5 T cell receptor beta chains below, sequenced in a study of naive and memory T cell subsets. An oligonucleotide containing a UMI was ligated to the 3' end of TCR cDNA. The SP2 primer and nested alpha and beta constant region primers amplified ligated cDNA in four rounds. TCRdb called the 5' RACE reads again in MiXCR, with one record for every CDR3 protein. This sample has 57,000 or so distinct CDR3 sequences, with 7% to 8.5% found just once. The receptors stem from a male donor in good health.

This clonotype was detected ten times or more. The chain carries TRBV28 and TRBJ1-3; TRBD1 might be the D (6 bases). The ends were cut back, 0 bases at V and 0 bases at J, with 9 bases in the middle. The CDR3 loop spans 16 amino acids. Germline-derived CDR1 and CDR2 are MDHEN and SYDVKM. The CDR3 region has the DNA TGTGCCAGCAGTTTATGGAGGACAGTCTCTGGAAACACCATATATTTT. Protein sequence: CASSLWRTVSGNTIYF.

CDR3 nucleotides: TGTGCCAGCAGTCTTACAGCGGCAGATGAAAAACTGTTTTTT. It translates to CASSLTAADEKLFF. V gene TRBV27 combines with J gene TRBJ1-4, with D unclear. Trimming stripped 5 bases from V and 6 bases from J, with 13 bases between. The CDR3 covers 14 residues. Germline V gene lookup returns CDR1 MNHEY and CDR2 SMNVEV (reference sequence).

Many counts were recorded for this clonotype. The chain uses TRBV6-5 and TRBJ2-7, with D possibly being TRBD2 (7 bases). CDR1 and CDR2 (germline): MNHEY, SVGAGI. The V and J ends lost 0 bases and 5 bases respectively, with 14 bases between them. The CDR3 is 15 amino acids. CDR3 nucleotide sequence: TGTGCCAGCAGTTACTCTAGTCCGGGGGGCCACGAGCAGTACTTC. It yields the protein CASSYSSPGGHEQYF.

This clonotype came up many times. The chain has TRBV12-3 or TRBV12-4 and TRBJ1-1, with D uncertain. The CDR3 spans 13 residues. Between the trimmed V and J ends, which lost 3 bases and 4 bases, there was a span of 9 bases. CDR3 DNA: TGTGCCAGCAGTTTTAATTGGGGCACTGAAGCTTTCTTT. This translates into CASSFNWGTEAFF.

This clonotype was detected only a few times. For the CDR3, the DNA is TGTGCCAGCAGCTATATGAGGTCAGGTACGCAGTATTTT. Its protein product is CASSYMRSGTQYF. The chain has TRBV3-1 and TRBJ2-3; D unclear. This CDR3 has 13 amino acids. Trimming removed 5 bases at V and 8 bases at J, with 14 bases between. The germline V gene encodes CDR1 LGHDT and CDR2 YNNKEL (reference sequence).